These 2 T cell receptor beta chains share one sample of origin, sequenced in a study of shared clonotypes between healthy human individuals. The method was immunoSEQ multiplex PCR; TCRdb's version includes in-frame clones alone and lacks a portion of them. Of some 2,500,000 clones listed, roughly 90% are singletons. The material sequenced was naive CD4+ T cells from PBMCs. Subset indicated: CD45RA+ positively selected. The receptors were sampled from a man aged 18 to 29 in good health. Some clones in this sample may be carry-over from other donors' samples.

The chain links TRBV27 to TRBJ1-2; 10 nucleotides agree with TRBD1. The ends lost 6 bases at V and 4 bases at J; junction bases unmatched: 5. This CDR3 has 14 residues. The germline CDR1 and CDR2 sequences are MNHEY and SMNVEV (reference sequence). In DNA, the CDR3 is TGTGCCAGCAGAAAGGACAGGGGGACCTATGGCTACACCTTC. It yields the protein CASRKDRGTYGYTF.

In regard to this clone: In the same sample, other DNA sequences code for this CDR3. Written as DNA, the CDR3 is TGTGCCAGCAGCGTGGGGACTAGCGGGAGCTACGAGCAGTACTTC. Its translation is CASSVGTSGSYEQYF. The chain combines TRBV9 with TRBJ2-7, with TRBD2 matching 14 bases. The germline CDR1 and CDR2 sequences are SGDLS and YYNGEE. CDR3 length: 15 residues. The V and J ends lost 2 bases and 3 bases, in that order; junction bases with no gene match: 1.